This T cell receptor beta chain was obtained from a study of early T cells in non-severe SARS-CoV-2 infection (dated by TCRdb to about 2021). Notes on the research overall: Bulk RNA from unsorted whole blood was used for TCR sequencing, so alpha and beta chains could not be paired. General study outcomes and caveats: VDJdb matching was skewed toward anti-spike CD8 responses and likely underestimated virus-specific expansions by missing private and CD4 specificities.

The V end gives up 0 bases and the J end 1 base, leaving 12 bases in the junction not matched to a gene. From a lookup of the germline V gene, CDR1 and CDR2 are SGHVS and FQNEAQ. The CDR3 measures 19 amino acids from cysteine to phenylalanine. Only the CDR3 DNA is retained, 57 bases long and in frame from the first base. A case-control design nested within a healthcare worker cohort in London, UK, was used, with weekly nasopharyngeal swab PCR tests and blood sampling performed. Healthcare workers were enrolled in the week of the UK lockdown, from 23 to 31 March 2020, and were followed every week for up to roughly 16 weeks. Preparation of the library involved 5' RACE. Sequenced using a NextSeq 500. The TCR library protocol attached unique molecular identifiers to individual cDNA molecules to correct for sequencing error and PCR bias. Both TCR alpha and beta chains were sequenced, and tight co-correlation was observed between alpha and beta sequence abundances in each sample. Turning to the authors' computational methods: Decombinator V4 was used to annotate TCR sequences for V gene, J gene and CDR3. Expanded TCRs were defined as changing significantly between any two time points under a Poisson model with p below 0.0001. TCR abundances were normalised to the total number of TCRs sequenced per sample and were expressed as counts per million. MAIT TCRs were defined by TRAV1-2 paired with TRAJ12, TRAJ20 or TRAJ33, and iNKT TCRs by TRAV10 paired with TRAJ18. VDJdb, accessed 1 November 2021, was searched for CMV, EBV and SARS-CoV-2 annotated TCRs, with TCRs annotated for multiple antigens excluded. The raw public reads went through TCRdb reprocessing: fastp at Q25, MiXCR clone calling, in-frame beta chains kept. Duplicate CDR3 protein sequences are folded into a single record with the most common DNA and genes. TCRdb's processing, not the authors' own work, is the source of the V and J calls. Counted in this sample were about 69,000 distinct CDR3 sequences; over 10% of them appeared once. Clones ranked in the top ten supply around 6% of the sample.

This clonotype was detected many times. Its antigen specificity is not known. Qualities for individual bases were not recorded, and no much larger clone is one base off. The sequence derives from an adult who was a healthcare worker with PCR-confirmed SARS-CoV-2 infection or an uninfected control (not recorded which). Sequenced material: whole blood, taken at baseline. The chain employs TRBV7-8 and TRBJ2-5; 9 of the junction bases match TRBD2. In nucleotides, the sequence is TGTGCCAGCAGCTTAGCCGAGGGTTTGACTAGCGGCCTCCAAGAGACCCAGTACTTC. Its product reads: CASSLAEGLTSGLQETQYF.